This T cell receptor (beta chain) was profiled in a study of shared clonotypes between healthy human individuals. Study as a whole: Plates per donor: three CD4 naive, three CD4 memory, two CD8 naive, one CD8 memory.

Deep-level assay runs were performed. TCRdb's table, derived via immunoSEQ multiplex PCR, lists solely in-frame clones and lacks some. The table lists approximately 400,000 clones, 96% of them singletons. The germline gives CDR1 MRHNA, CDR2 SNTAGT. This CDR3 region has 15 residues. The J segment lost 4 bases and the V segment lost 6 bases, leaving 2 bases of the junction unmatched. CD8 memory merged CD45RO+ with CCR7-negative CD45RA+ TemRA cells. The sequencing sample was made of memory CD8+ T cells sorted from blood. Subset here: CD45RO+ cells pooled with CCR7-negative TemRA cells. The rearrangement joins TRBV6-4 to TRBJ2-2, with 13 bases that match TRBD2. The TCR was taken from a man aged 30-40 years in good health. CDR3 nucleotide sequence: TGTGCCAGCAGCAGACTAGCGGGAGGCACCGGGGAGCTGTTTTTT. Translated: CASSRLAGGTGELFF.